Each of the 27 T cell receptor beta chains below was sequenced from the same sample in a study of regulatory T cells in long-lasting Graves disease. The time point denotes: persistent/refractory GD, antithyroid drugs over 5 years with positive TRAb. The authors made the TCR library using RNA they extracted from PBMCs. TCR beta libraries were built with iRepertoire HTBI primers and Arm-PCR of CDR3 regions. Using its own MiXCR run on the multiplex PCR reads, TCRdb lists one record per CDR3 protein. Among 250,000 to 300,000 distinct CDR3 sequences, 22% were seen once, and the ten largest hold more than 55%. Material: peripheral blood mononuclear cells (PBMCs), obtained when the disease was refractory, from a patient treated with antithyroid drugs. The source of these receptors is a female donor with Graves disease.

The chain is built from TRBV4-2 and TRBJ2-7; no firm D call. CDR1 is LGHNA, CDR2 YNFKEQ, per germline. V shed 0 bases and J shed 9 bases, with 12 bases lying between them. The CDR3 has 13 residues. In nucleotides, the CDR3 is TGTGCCAGCAGCCAAGACCGTACGTCAACGCAGTACTTC. Its protein is CASSQDRTSTQYF.

This chain joins TRBV4-3 and TRBJ2-7; 9 nucleotides line up with TRBD2. Per germline, CDR1 LGHNA and CDR2 YSLEER. The V gene end was trimmed by 3 bases and the J gene end by 9 bases; junction bases not matched to a gene: 15. The CDR3 covers 16 residues. The CDR3 region has the DNA TGCGCCAGCAGCCAGTCCCCCCTAGCGGGACCCGCGGGGCAGTACTTC. Amino acids: CASSQSPLAGPAGQYF.

This rearrangement joins TRBV20-1 to TRBJ1-4; D is possibly TRBD1 (5 bases). Germline loops: CDR1 DFQATT, CDR2 SNEGSKA (reference sequence). The CDR3 spans 18 residues. Trimming shortened V by 0 bases and J by 7 bases, and 24 bases separated the two germline ends. The CDR3 DNA sequence: TGCAGTGCTAGAGATTGGGGGACGAAACGAGAGGGCTTTGAAAAACTGTTTTTT. Translated: CSARDWGTKREGFEKLFF.

This clonotype was seen repeatedly, ten times or more. The chain has TRBV3-1 and TRBJ2-7; the D call may be TRBD1 or TRBD2 (5 bases each). The ends were cut back, 1 base at V and 0 bases at J, with 19 bases in the middle. Germline lookup yields CDR1 LGHDT and CDR2 YNNKEL (reference sequence). The CDR3 runs to 18 residues. Here the CDR3 DNA reads TGTGCCAGCAGCCAAGGTGGTCGTAGGGACGGTCTCTCCTACGAGCAGTACTTC. Its translation is CASSQGGRRDGLSYEQYF.

The count of this clonotype is one. The chain has TRBV24-1 and TRBJ2-3; 8 bases map to TRBD1. The CDR3 totals 14 residues. With 9 bases clipped from V and 1 base from J, the junction kept 5 bases outside the gene matches. CDR1 and CDR2 from the germline V gene are KGHDR and SFDVKD. CDR3 DNA: TGTGCCACCTCCGGGACAGGCGGCACAGATACGCAGTATTTT. Amino acids: CATSGTGGTDTQYF.

This clonotype was detected a few times. The rearrangement uses TRBV6-1 and TRBJ1-1; 8 nucleotides agree with TRBD1. This CDR3 is 13 amino acids long. V was pared by 10 bases and J by 1 base, with 5 bases of the junction left unmatched. CDR1 is MNHNS, CDR2 SASEGT, per germline. CDR3 amino acids: CATTGQGNTEAFF. The CDR3 DNA reads as TGTGCCACCACCGGACAGGGGAACACTGAAGCTTTCTTT.

Many counts were recorded for this clonotype. The V call is TRBV7-2, the J call TRBJ1-2; 7 bases agree with TRBD1. The ends lost 5 bases at V and 5 bases at J; junction bases unmatched: 8. Germline V gives CDR1 SGHTA, CDR2 FQGNSA. CDR3 length: 14 residues. The CDR3 nucleotides read TGTGCCAGCAGCGCGTCTCGGGACAGTTATGGCTACACCTTC. Its translation is CASSASRDSYGYTF.

This clonotype has at least ten counts. V and J are TRBV28 and TRBJ2-7; 13 bases match TRBD2. V trimming: 5 bases; J trimming: 3 bases; junction bases outside the gene matches: 10. From germline, CDR1 is MDHEN and CDR2 SYDVKM. The CDR3 has 17 residues. CDR3 bases: TGTGCCAGCAGTACCCGGACTAGCGGGAGTCTTCTCTACGAGCAGTACTTC. Translation: CASSTRTSGSLLYEQYF.

This rearrangement joins TRBV5-1 to TRBJ1-2, with TRBD1 matching over 8 bases. Unmatched junction bases numbered 14, after V lost 2 bases and J lost 14 bases. From germline, CDR1 is SGHRS and CDR2 YFSETQ. This CDR3 has 14 amino acids. As DNA, the CDR3 is TGCGCCAGCAGCTTTATACAGGACAGGGATGATTTGACCTTC. This encodes CASSFIQDRDDLTF.

This clonotype was counted at least ten times. The V call is TRBV7-9, the J call TRBJ2-5; D is undetermined. Trimming stripped 5 bases from V and 5 bases from J, with 18 bases between. The CDR3 length is 15 residues. Germline values: CDR1 SEHNR, CDR2 FQNEAQ (reference sequence). The CDR3 spells CASSPPLQRFETQYF. The CDR3 nucleotides read TGTGCCAGCAGCCCCCCCCTCCAACGGTTCGAGACCCAGTACTTC. Full variable domain (remainder filled in from reference TRBV7-9 and TRBJ2-5): DTGVSQNPRHKITKRGQNVTFRCDPISEHNRLYWYRQTLGQGPEFLTYFQNEAQLEKSRLLSDRFSAERPKGSFSTLEIQRTEQGDSAMYLCASSPPLQRFETQYFGPGTRLLVL.

This clonotype has a handful of counts. The chain has TRBV12-3 or TRBV12-4 and TRBJ2-7; 8 positions match TRBD1. V was clipped by 5 bases and J by 0 bases; unmatched bases: 12. The CDR3 covers 17 residues. CDR3 in amino acids: CASSSLGRTGSSYEQYF. The DNA for the CDR3 is TGTGCCAGCAGTAGTTTAGGCCGGACAGGGAGCTCCTACGAGCAGTACTTC.

The rearrangement links TRBV27 to TRBJ2-2; D gene uncertain. This CDR3 spans 12 amino acids. The germline V gene encodes CDR1 MNHEY and CDR2 SMNVEV (reference sequence). V was clipped by 10 bases and J by 7 bases, with 13 bases between them. The CDR3 protein is CATRRPDGELFF. CDR3 DNA: TGTGCCACCCGCCGCCCGGACGGGGAGCTGTTTTTT.

The genes are TRBV18 and TRBJ1-6; possible D gene TRBD1, 5 bases. Trimming left V 0 bases short and J 7 bases short, with 7 bases between. The CDR3 runs to 14 residues. CDR1 is KGHSH and CDR2 is LQKENI in the germline V gene. Here the CDR3 reads CASSPPGRNSPLHF. In nucleotides, the CDR3 is TGTGCCAGCTCACCACCGGGACGGAATTCACCCCTCCACTTT.

In regard to this clonotype: The conserved closing phenylalanine or tryptophan is absent in this CDR3, likely reflecting a read error. This chain connects TRBV12-3 or TRBV12-4 to TRBJ1-4; 7 bases align to TRBD1. The CDR3 has 14 residues. The CDR3 DNA reads as TGTGCCAGCACCCAAGACAGGGAAGTAAAAAACCTGTTTTGT. Translated, it gives CASTQDREVKNLFC.

This clonotype was observed many times. The V and J genes are TRBV12-3 or TRBV12-4 and TRBJ2-7, with 10 bases fitting TRBD2. V lost 5 bases to trimming and J lost 4 bases; unmatched junction nucleotides: 8. CDR3 length: 15 residues. The CDR3 loop reads CASSPAAGGLYEQYF. The CDR3 DNA reads as TGTGCCAGCAGTCCGGCAGCGGGAGGGCTGTACGAGCAGTACTTC.

A few counts support this clonotype. J is TRBJ2-7 and V is TRBV5-1, with D possibly being TRBD1 or TRBD2 (5 bases each). V was trimmed by 4 bases and J by 2 bases, leaving 13 bases between them. Germline CDR1 SGHRS, CDR2 YFSETQ. The CDR3 spans 14 residues. Here the CDR3 DNA reads TGCGCCAGCAGCGGGGACCCTTGGACCTACGAGCAGTACTTC. Amino acid sequence: CASSGDPWTYEQYF.

This clonotype has at least ten counts. The chain recombines TRBV30 with TRBJ2-7; no clear D gene. This CDR3 has 12 residues. V was shortened by 5 bases and J by 7 bases, with 15 bases between the two germline ends. The V gene's germline CDR1 is GTSNPN and CDR2 SVGIG (reference sequence). The CDR3 protein is CAWEVRVGEQYF. The CDR3 DNA reads as TGTGCCTGGGAGGTTCGAGTTGGGGAGCAGTACTTC.

This rearrangement joins TRBV6-1 to TRBJ1-5, with unresolved D. Trimming removed 5 bases from V and 0 bases from J, with 14 bases in between. CDR1 and CDR2 from the germline V gene are MNHNS and SASEGT. This CDR3 has 16 amino acids. CDR3 protein: CASSLAGDDSNQPQHF. The CDR3 DNA reads TGTGCCAGCAGTCTGGCCGGTGATGATAGCAATCAGCCCCAGCATTTT.

This clonotype was seen at least ten times. The chain joins TRBV5-1 to TRBJ2-7, with a possible D match to TRBD2 (6 bases). V lost 1 base and J 2 bases, leaving 13 bases between the germline ends. This CDR3 is built from 15 residues. Germline CDR1 reads SGHRS; CDR2 reads YFSETQ. In nucleotides, the CDR3 is TGCGCCAGCAGCTTGCGTCGGGAGTCGACCTACGAGCAGTACTTC. Its protein product is CASSLRRESTYEQYF.

The rearrangement links TRBV28 to TRBJ2-2, with 8 nucleotides matching TRBD2. The CDR3 totals 17 residues. The V gene's germline CDR1 is MDHEN and CDR2 SYDVKM. The V gene end was trimmed by 1 base and the J gene end by 2 bases; junction bases not matched to a gene: 6. In nucleotides, the CDR3 is TGTGCCAGCAGTTTATCTTTTAGCGGGATTAACACCGGGGAGCTGTTTTTT. It encodes CASSLSFSGINTGELFF.

This clonotype was counted ten times or more. The rearrangement links TRBV5-1 to TRBJ1-1; no clear D. V was cut by 5 bases and J by 3 bases, with 14 bases left in between. The CDR3 is 14 amino acids. CDR1 SGHRS and CDR2 YFSETQ come from the germline V gene. The CDR3 is CASRESGEDTEAFF. The CDR3 nucleotides read TGCGCCAGCAGGGAATCAGGAGAGGACACTGAAGCTTTCTTT.

This clonotype was counted between two and nine times. The chain joins TRBV20-1 to TRBJ1-4, with a possible D match to TRBD1 (6 bases). The CDR3 has 14 residues. With 6 bases removed from V and 0 bases from J, the gap between germline ends came to 11 bases. The germline V gene has CDR1 DFQATT and CDR2 SNEGSKA (reference sequence). Here the CDR3 DNA reads TGCAGTGCCAGGGGAGGTGCAACTAATGAAAAACTGTTTTTT. The encoded protein is CSARGGATNEKLFF.

This clonotype has only a few counts. The chain combines TRBV6-1 with TRBJ1-5, with D possibly being TRBD1 (5 bases). The CDR3 has 15 amino acids. Trimming cost V 3 bases and J 0 bases, with 9 bases left between them. Germline V lookup: CDR1 MNHNS, CDR2 SASEGT. This chain's CDR3 is CASSEDIYSNQPQHF. The CDR3 coding sequence is TGTGCCAGCAGTGAGGACATATATAGCAATCAGCCCCAGCATTTT.

This clonotype has a count of ten or more. V gene TRBV5-1 combines with J gene TRBJ2-7, with D perhaps matching TRBD1 (6 bases). The length of the CDR3 is 14 residues. CDR1 SGHRS and CDR2 YFSETQ come from the germline V gene. With 6 bases removed from V and 5 bases from J, the gap between germline ends came to 18 bases. This CDR3 reads CASTFGRQEDEQYF. The CDR3 DNA sequence: TGCGCCAGCACCTTCGGCAGACAGGAGGACGAGCAGTACTTC.

The chain has TRBV29-1 and TRBJ1-4; D gene uncertain. The V and J ends lost 3 bases and 8 bases respectively, with 13 bases between them. Germline CDR1 SQVTM, CDR2 ANQGSEA. This CDR3 comprises 13 residues. The CDR3 DNA is TGCAGCGTTGACGTCATGGGAGGGGAAAAACTGTTTTTT. Translation: CSVDVMGGEKLFF. The full variable domain, rest sourced from reference TRBV29-1 and TRBJ1-4, is SAVISQKPSRDICQRGTSLTIQCQVDSQVTMMFWYRQQPGQSLTLIATANQGSEATYESGFVIDKFPISRPNLTFSTLTVSNMSPEDSSIYLCSVDVMGGEKLFFGSGTQLSVL.

The rearrangement links TRBV29-1 to TRBJ2-5; D gene unclear. The germline CDR1 and CDR2 sequences are SQVTM and ANQGSEA. This CDR3 region has 12 residues. The V and J ends lost 4 bases and 1 base respectively, with 7 bases between them. The CDR3 nucleotides read TGCAGCGTTGGAGGTAGCCAAGAGACCCAGTACTTC. It translates to CSVGGSQETQYF.

This clonotype has a handful of counts. V is TRBV28 and J is TRBJ2-1; D is uncertain. Between the trimmed V and J ends, which lost 3 bases and 7 bases, there was a span of 22 bases. Germline V gene sequence: CDR1 MDHEN, CDR2 SYDVKM. The CDR3 has 17 amino acids. Here the CDR3 reads CASSFPLVVGNLNEQFF. Written as DNA, the CDR3 is TGTGCCAGCAGTTTCCCTCTGGTTGTGGGGAATTTGAATGAGCAGTTCTTC.